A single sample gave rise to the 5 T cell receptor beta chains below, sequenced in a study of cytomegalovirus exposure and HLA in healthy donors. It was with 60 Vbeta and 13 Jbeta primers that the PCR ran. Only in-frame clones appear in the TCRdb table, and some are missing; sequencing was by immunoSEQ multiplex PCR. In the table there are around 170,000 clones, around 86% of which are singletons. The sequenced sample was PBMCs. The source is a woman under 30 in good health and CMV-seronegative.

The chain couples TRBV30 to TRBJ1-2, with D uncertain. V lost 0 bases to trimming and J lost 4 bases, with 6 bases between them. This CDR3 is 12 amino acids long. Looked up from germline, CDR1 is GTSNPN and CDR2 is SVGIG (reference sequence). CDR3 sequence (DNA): TGTGCCTGGAGTGTACTAGGCTATGGCTACACCTTC. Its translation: CAWSVLGYGYTF.

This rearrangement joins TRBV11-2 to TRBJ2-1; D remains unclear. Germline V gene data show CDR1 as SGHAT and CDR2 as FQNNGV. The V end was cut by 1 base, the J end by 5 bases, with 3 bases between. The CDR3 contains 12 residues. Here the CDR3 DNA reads TGTGCCAGCAGCTTAGGGCACAATGAGCAGTTCTTC. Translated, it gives CASSLGHNEQFF.

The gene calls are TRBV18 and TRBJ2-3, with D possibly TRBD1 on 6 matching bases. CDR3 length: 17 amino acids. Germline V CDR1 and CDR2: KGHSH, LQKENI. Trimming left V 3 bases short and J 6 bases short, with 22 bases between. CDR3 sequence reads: CASSPQPSTGWTDTQYF. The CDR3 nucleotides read TGTGCCAGCTCACCCCAACCCTCAACAGGGTGGACCGATACGCAGTATTTT. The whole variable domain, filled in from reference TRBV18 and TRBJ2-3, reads NAGVMQNPRHLVRRRGQEARLRCSPMKGHSHVYWYRQLPEEGLKFMVYLQKENIIDESGMPKERFSAEFPKEGPSILRIQQVVRGDSAAYFCASSPQPSTGWTDTQYFGPGTRLTVL.

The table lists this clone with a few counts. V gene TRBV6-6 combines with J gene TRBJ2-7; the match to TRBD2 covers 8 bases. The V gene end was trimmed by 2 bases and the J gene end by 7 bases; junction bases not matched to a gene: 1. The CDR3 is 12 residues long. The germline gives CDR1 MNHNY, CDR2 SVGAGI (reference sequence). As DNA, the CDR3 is TGTGCCAGCAGTTACGGCGGGGGGGAGCAGTACTTC. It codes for CASSYGGGEQYF.

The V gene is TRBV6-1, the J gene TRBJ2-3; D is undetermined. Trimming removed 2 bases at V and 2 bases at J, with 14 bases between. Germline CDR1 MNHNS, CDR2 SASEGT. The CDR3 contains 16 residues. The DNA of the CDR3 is TGTGCCAGCAGTGAATTCGGGTTTCTTACCACAGATACGCAGTATTTT. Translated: CASSEFGFLTTDTQYF.